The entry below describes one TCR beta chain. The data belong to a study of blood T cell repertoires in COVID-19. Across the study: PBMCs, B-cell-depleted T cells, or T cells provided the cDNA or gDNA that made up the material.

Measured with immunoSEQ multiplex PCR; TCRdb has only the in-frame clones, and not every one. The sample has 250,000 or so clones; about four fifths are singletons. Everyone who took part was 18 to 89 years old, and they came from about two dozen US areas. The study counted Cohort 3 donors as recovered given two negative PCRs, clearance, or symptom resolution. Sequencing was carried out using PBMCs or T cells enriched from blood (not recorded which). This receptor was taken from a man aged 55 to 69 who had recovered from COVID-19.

The chain's CDR3 is CASSFPGQGASGNTIYF. The CDR3 region has the DNA TGTGCCAGCAGTTTTCCGGGACAGGGGGCCTCTGGAAACACCATATATTTT. The chain uses TRBV5-6 and TRBJ1-3, with TRBD1 matching 12 bases. The CDR3 extends over 17 amino acids. With V trimmed by 5 bases and J by 0 bases, 6 bases remained unmatched. Germline values: CDR1 SGHDT, CDR2 YYEEEE.